This passage covers 13 T cell receptor beta chains from one sample sequenced in a study of cytomegalovirus exposure and HLA in healthy donors. The method was immunoSEQ multiplex PCR; TCRdb's version includes in-frame clones alone and lacks a portion of them. The table has about 250,000 clones, roughly 90% seen once. The sequenced material came from PBMCs. The receptors shown here come from a man between 18 and 29 years old in good health and CMV-seropositive.

The CDR3 DNA is TGTGCCAGTGGAGGGGTTCAGCCCCAGCATTTT. Amino acid sequence: CASGGVQPQHF. This chain links TRBV19 with TRBJ1-5; D is possibly TRBD1 (5 bases). The CDR3 consists of 11 residues. Trimming cost V 8 bases and J 6 bases, with 8 bases left between them. Germline V gene data show CDR1 as LNHDA and CDR2 as SQIVND (reference sequence).

This clone was observed a single time. The chain joins TRBV10-1 to TRBJ1-2, with a weak D call TRBD1 (6 bases). Germline lookup yields CDR1 WNHNN and CDR2 SYGVQD (reference sequence). CDR3 length: 13 amino acids. Between the trimmed V and J ends, which lost 3 bases and 4 bases, there was a span of 9 bases. The DNA of the CDR3 is TGCGCCAGCAGTGACGGGGGCGCCTATGGCTACACCTTC. This sequence encodes CASSDGGAYGYTF.

The V call is TRBV11-3, the J call TRBJ2-1, with 7 bases matching TRBD2. V lost 1 base and J lost 4; bases outside the gene matches: 10. The germline gives CDR1 SGHNT, CDR2 YENEEA. The CDR3 extends over 17 amino acids. This chain's CDR3 is CASSLGASGETYNEQFF. The CDR3 nucleotides are TGTGCCAGCAGCTTAGGGGCTAGCGGAGAGACGTACAATGAGCAGTTCTTC.

The chain carries TRBV5-1 and TRBJ2-5; the D call may be TRBD1 or TRBD2 (5 bases each). The V end was cut by 0 bases, the J end by 7 bases, with 10 bases between. There are 13 residues in the CDR3. The germline CDR1 and CDR2 sequences are SGHRS and YFSETQ. In DNA form, the CDR3 reads TGCGCCAGCAGCTTGGGGGACCAATTGACCCAGTACTTC. Protein product: CASSLGDQLTQYF.

This rearrangement joins TRBV25-1 to TRBJ2-4, with D tentatively TRBD1 (5 bases). Germline V CDR1 and CDR2: MGHDK, SYGVNS. This CDR3 spans 17 amino acids. V gave up 8 bases and J gave up 0 bases, with 20 bases separating them. The CDR3 DNA reads as TGTGCCAGCTCCACCCTCGGCCAGGGATTAGCCAAAAACATTCAGTACTTC. Its protein is CASSTLGQGLAKNIQYF.

This chain uses TRBV19 with TRBJ1-5; D is perhaps TRBD1 (6 bases). V lost 3 bases to trimming and J lost 5 bases, with 14 bases between them. The germline CDR1 and CDR2 sequences are LNHDA and SQIVND (reference sequence). This CDR3 comprises 15 residues. CDR3: CASSIALRQDQPQHF. CDR3 DNA sequence: TGTGCCAGTAGTATTGCATTACGACAGGATCAGCCCCAGCATTTT. Based on the CDR3 plus reference TRBV19 and TRBJ1-5, the full variable domain is DGGITQSPKYLFRKEGQNVTLSCEQNLNHDAMYWYRQDPGQGLRLIYYSQIVNDFQKGDIAEGYSVSREKKESFPLTVTSAQKNPTAFYLCASSIALRQDQPQHFGDGTRLSIL.

V is TRBV28 and J is TRBJ2-1; 7 bases map to TRBD1. CDR1 and CDR2 from the germline V gene are MDHEN and SYDVKM. After removal of 6 bases from V and 2 bases from J, the junction contained 7 bases not matched to a gene. The CDR3 has 15 residues. CDR3 nucleotides: TGTGCCAGCAGCCTGACTCAGGGGGCCTACAATGAGCAGTTCTTC. Its translation: CASSLTQGAYNEQFF.

This clone was observed a few times. This chain uses TRBV7-9 with TRBJ2-5; 8 bases match TRBD2. Unmatched junction bases numbered 13, after V lost 5 bases and J lost 5 bases. This CDR3 is 16 amino acids long. Looked up from germline, CDR1 is SEHNR and CDR2 is FQNEAQ (reference sequence). The CDR3: CASSAWGAGERETQYF. The CDR3 bases are TGTGCCAGCAGCGCCTGGGGAGCGGGAGAACGGGAGACCCAGTACTTC.

The chain carries TRBV9 and TRBJ1-2; 7 bases fit TRBD1. Trimming took 0 bases from V and 6 from J; bases not matched to a gene: 8. This CDR3 has 15 amino acids. Germline lookup yields CDR1 SGDLS and CDR2 YYNGEE. This CDR3 reads CASSVGGRGAHGYTF. The CDR3 nucleotides are TGTGCCAGCAGCGTAGGGGGCAGGGGGGCGCATGGCTACACCTTC.

This clone has a single count. V is TRBV7-8 and J is TRBJ2-7; D gene unclear. From germline, CDR1 is SGHVS and CDR2 FQNEAQ. The CDR3 has 14 residues. V gave up 7 bases and J gave up 1 base, with 14 bases separating them. CDR3 loop: CASIPLSGSYEQYF. In nucleotides, the CDR3 is TGTGCCAGCATCCCGTTGAGTGGGTCCTACGAGCAGTACTTC.

V gene TRBV5-1 combines with J gene TRBJ2-7; TRBD2 might be the D (5 bases). The V gene lost 4 bases and the J gene lost 0 bases, with 14 bases spanning the gap. Germline V gene sequence: CDR1 SGHRS, CDR2 YFSETQ. The CDR3 covers 15 residues. CDR3 in DNA: TGCGCCAGCAGCCCGACGGTGGGGAGCTCCTACGAGCAGTACTTC. Protein: CASSPTVGSSYEQYF.

J is TRBJ2-1 and V is TRBV28, with a weak D call TRBD2 (6 bases). V gave up 2 bases and J gave up 5 bases, with 16 bases separating them. There are 16 residues in the CDR3. Germline V gives CDR1 MDHEN, CDR2 SYDVKM. The CDR3 DNA follows: TGTGCCAGCAGTTTAGTGGGCGGGAACGGCCACAATGAGCAGTTCTTC. Protein sequence: CASSLVGGNGHNEQFF.

V usage is TRBV27 and J usage is TRBJ1-2; maybe TRBD1 (5 bases). The germline V gene has CDR1 MNHEY and CDR2 SMNVEV (reference sequence). V was clipped by 3 bases and J by 4 bases, with 9 bases between them. CDR3 size: 13 residues. The CDR3 reads CASSFRGGYGYTF. The CDR3 nucleotides are TGTGCCAGCAGTTTCCGGGGCGGCTATGGCTACACCTTC.